This TCR beta chain was found in a study of metastatic and nonmetastatic thyroid tumors. Overall study findings and caveats: Malignant tumors reportedly showed significantly higher TCR beta diversity than benign nodules in both blood and tumor.

No patient received treatment before thyroid surgery. As regards this clone: Its cognate antigen is unknown.

The CDR3 has 14 amino acids. With 6 bases clipped from V and 3 bases from J, the junction kept 7 bases outside the gene matches. In germline, CDR1 is DFQATT, CDR2 SNEGSKA (reference sequence). In the study's own analysis: A classifier of distant metastasis in papillary thyroid cancer was built from CDR3 differences (across clinicopathological groups). MiXCR re-clonotyped the PCR reads for TCRdb. TCRdb's processing, not the study's, gives the V and J calls here. The sample yields thousands of clones, about 31% seen once. The rearrangement uses TRBV20-1 and TRBJ2-3; 9 bases agree with TRBD1. The receptor was isolated from a female donor with papillary thyroid cancer or a benign thyroid nodule (not recorded which). Some clones in this sample may be carry-over from other donors' samples. The sequencing input was adjacent normal tissue. The CDR3 loop is CSAKTGTGTDTQYF. The CDR3, as DNA: TGCAGTGCCAAGACCGGGACAGGGACAGATACGCAGTATTTT.